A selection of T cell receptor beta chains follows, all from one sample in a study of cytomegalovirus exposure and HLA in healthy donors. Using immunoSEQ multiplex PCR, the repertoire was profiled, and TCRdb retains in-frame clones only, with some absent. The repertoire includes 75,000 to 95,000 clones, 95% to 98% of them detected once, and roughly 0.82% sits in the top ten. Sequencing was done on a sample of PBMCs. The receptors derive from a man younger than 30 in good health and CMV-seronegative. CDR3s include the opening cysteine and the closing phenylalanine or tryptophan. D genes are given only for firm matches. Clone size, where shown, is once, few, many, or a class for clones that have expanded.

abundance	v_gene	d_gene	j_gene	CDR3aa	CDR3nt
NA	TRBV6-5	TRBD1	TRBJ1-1	CASSYLDRGGTEAFF	TGTGCCAGCAGTTACTTGGACAGGGGGGGCACTGAAGCTTTCTTT
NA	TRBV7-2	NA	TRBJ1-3	CASSVYRVSGNTIYF	TGTGCCAGCAGCGTTTACAGGGTCTCTGGAAACACCATATATTTT
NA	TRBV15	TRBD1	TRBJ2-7	CATSKLGTGDEQYF	TGTGCCACCAGCAAATTAGGGACAGGGGACGAGCAGTACTTC
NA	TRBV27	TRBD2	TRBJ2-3	CASSLSTGGRVTDTQYF	TGTGCCAGCAGTTTATCAACGGGCGGGAGAGTGACAGATACGCAGTATTTT
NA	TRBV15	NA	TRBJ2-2	CATSREGRNRANTGELFF	TGTGCCACCAGCAGAGAGGGCCGGAACAGGGCGAACACCGGGGAGCTGTTTTTT
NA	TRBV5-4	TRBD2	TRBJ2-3	CASSPGLAAETSTDTQYF	TGTGCCAGCAGCCCGGGACTAGCGGCAGAAACTAGCACAGATACGCAGTATTTT
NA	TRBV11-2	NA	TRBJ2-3	CASSLKVGGSTDTQYF	TGTGCCAGCAGCTTAAAGGTGGGCGGGAGCACAGATACGCAGTATTTT
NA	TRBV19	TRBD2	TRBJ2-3	CASSTSSGSTDTQYF	TGTGCCAGTAGCACTTCTAGCGGGAGTACAGATACGCAGTATTTT
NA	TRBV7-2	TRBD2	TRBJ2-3	CASSSGLASDTQYF	TGTGCCAGCAGCTCCGGACTAGCTTCAGATACGCAGTATTTT
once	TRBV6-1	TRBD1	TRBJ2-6	CASSRTGSGANVLTF	TGTGCCAGCAGTCGGACAGGGTCTGGGGCCAACGTCCTGACTTTC
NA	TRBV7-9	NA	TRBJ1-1	CASSQYGANTEAFF	TGTGCCAGCAGCCAATATGGGGCGAACACTGAAGCTTTCTTT
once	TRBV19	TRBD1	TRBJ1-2	CASSLGTANYGYTF	TGTGCCAGTAGCCTAGGGACAGCGAACTATGGCTACACCTTC
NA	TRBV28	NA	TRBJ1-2	CASSLGFSGYGYTF	TGTGCCAGCAGTTTGGGGTTTTCGGGGTATGGCTACACCTTC
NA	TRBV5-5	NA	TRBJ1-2	CASSLSGGPYGYTF	TGTGCCAGCAGCTTGTCGGGGGGACCCTATGGCTACACCTTC
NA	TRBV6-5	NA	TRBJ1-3	CASRRGTFSGNTIYF	TGTGCCAGCAGACGTGGGACTTTCTCTGGAAACACCATATATTTT
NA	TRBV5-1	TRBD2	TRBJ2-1	CASSPSGIYNEQFF	TGCGCCAGCAGTCCCAGCGGGATCTACAATGAGCAGTTCTTC
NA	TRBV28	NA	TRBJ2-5	CASSSVEGASLDQETQYF	TGTGCCAGCAGTTCCGTGGAGGGGGCGTCTCTGGACCAAGAGACCCAGTACTTC
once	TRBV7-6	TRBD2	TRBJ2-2	CASSPTGRLAANTGELFF	TGTGCCAGCAGCCCGACCGGCAGACTAGCGGCGAACACCGGGGAGCTGTTTTTT
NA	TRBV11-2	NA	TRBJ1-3	CASRQLNSGNTIYF	TGTGCCAGCAGACAATTGAACTCTGGAAACACCATATATTTT
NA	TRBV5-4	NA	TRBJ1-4	CASSLTGTNEKLFF	TGTGCCAGCAGCTTGACAGGGACTAATGAAAAACTGTTTTTT
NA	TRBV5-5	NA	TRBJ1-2	CASSYPPTGRRYTF	TGTGCCAGCAGCTACCCCCCGACAGGCCGACGCTACACCTTC
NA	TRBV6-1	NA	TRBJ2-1	CASSVPRNLNEQFF	TGTGCCAGCAGTGTCCCTAGGAACTTGAATGAGCAGTTCTTC
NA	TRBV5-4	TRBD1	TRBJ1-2	CASSLEGQGNERGYTF	TGTGCCAGCAGCTTGGAGGGACAGGGAAATGAACGAGGCTACACCTTC
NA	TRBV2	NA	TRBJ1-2	CASRDQDRNYGYTF	TGTGCCAGCAGGGACCAGGACAGAAACTATGGCTACACCTTC
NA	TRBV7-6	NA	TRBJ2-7	CASSPTSIHEQYF	TGTGCCAGCAGCCCAACAAGTATCCACGAGCAGTACTTC
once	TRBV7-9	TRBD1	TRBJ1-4	CASSGIRQGNEKLFF	TGTGCCAGCAGCGGCATCAGACAGGGTAATGAAAAACTGTTTTTT
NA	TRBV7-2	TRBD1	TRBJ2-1	CASSLAGTGGVGYNEQFF	TGTGCCAGCAGCTTAGCTGGGACAGGGGGCGTCGGCTACAATGAGCAGTTCTTC
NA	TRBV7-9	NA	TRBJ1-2	CASSLVRGGANYGYTF	TGTGCCAGCAGCTTAGTGAGAGGGGGAGCTAACTATGGCTACACCTTC
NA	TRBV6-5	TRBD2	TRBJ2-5	CASKGGRAAETQYF	TGTGCCAGCAAAGGCGGGAGGGCGGCAGAGACCCAGTACTTC
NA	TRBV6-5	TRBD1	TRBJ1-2	CASSYSGQGFGGYTF	TGTGCCAGCAGTTACTCGGGACAGGGCTTCGGTGGCTACACCTTC
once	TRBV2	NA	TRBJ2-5	CASSLPGEGRFFETQYF	TGTGCCAGCAGTCTCCCGGGGGAAGGACGGTTCTTTGAGACCCAGTACTTC
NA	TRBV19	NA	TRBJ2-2	CASSPQYTGELFF	TGTGCCAGTAGTCCCCAGTACACCGGGGAGCTGTTTTTT
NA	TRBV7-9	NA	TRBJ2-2	CASSEGGFNTGELFF	TGTGCCAGCAGCGAAGGAGGGTTCAACACCGGGGAGCTGTTTTTT
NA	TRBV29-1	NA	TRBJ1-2	CSVDRDGYTF	TGCAGCGTTGACCGAGATGGCTACACCTTC
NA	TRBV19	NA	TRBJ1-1	CASIGGVGRTEAFF	TGTGCCAGTATTGGGGGGGTGGGCCGCACTGAAGCTTTCTTT
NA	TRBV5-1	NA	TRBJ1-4	CASSLAGPTNEKLFF	TGCGCCAGCAGCTTGGCAGGGCCAACTAATGAAAAACTGTTTTTT
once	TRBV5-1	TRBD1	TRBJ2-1	CASSLQGVSSYNEQFF	TGCGCCAGCAGCTTACAGGGGGTCAGCTCCTACAATGAGCAGTTCTTC
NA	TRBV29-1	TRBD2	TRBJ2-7	CSVELAGDEQYF	TGCAGCGTTGAACTAGCGGGAGACGAGCAGTACTTC
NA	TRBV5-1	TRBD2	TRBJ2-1	CASSWSGSGASYNEQFF	TGCGCCAGCAGCTGGAGCGGGAGCGGAGCTTCCTACAATGAGCAGTTCTTC
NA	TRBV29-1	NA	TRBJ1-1	CSVPGGTEAFF	TGCAGCGTTCCCGGGGGCACTGAAGCTTTCTTT
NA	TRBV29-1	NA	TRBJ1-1	CSVGFGGGGSVEAFF	TGCAGCGTCGGGTTCGGGGGAGGAGGGTCTGTTGAAGCTTTCTTT
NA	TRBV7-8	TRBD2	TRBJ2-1	CASSLLIARESHEQFF	TGTGCCAGCAGCTTACTAATAGCGCGGGAGTCGCATGAGCAGTTCTTC
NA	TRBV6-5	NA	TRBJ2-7	CASSLDRFQGNEQYF	TGTGCCAGCAGCCTTGACAGGTTCCAAGGAAACGAGCAGTACTTC
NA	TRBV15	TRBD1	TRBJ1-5	CATSRQGQAGSNQPQHF	TGTGCCACCAGCAGGCAAGGACAGGCGGGTAGCAATCAGCCCCAGCATTTT
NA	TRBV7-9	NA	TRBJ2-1	CASSLAGAGWDLNEQFF	TGTGCCAGCAGCTTAGCCGGGGCGGGATGGGATTTGAATGAGCAGTTCTTC
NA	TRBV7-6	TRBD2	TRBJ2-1	CASSLYRREGALNEQFF	TGTGCCAGCAGCTTATACCGCCGGGAGGGAGCTTTAAATGAGCAGTTCTTC
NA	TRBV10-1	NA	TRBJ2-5	CATSYQETQYF	TGCGCCACTTCGTACCAAGAGACCCAGTACTTC
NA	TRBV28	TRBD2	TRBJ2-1	CASREDSGRVEQFF	TGTGCCAGCAGGGAGGATAGCGGGAGGGTTGAGCAGTTCTTC
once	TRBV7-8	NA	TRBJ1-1	CASSLIGGATEAFF	TGTGCCAGCAGCTTAATCGGGGGGGCCACTGAAGCTTTCTTT
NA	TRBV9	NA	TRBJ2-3	CASNAGAEATDTQYF	TGTGCCAGCAACGCAGGGGCCGAAGCGACAGATACGCAGTATTTT
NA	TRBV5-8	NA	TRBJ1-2	CASTSQGDYGYTF	TGTGCCAGCACCTCACAGGGCGACTATGGCTACACCTTC
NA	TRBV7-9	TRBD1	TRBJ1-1	CASSKGQPNTEAFF	TGTGCCAGCAGCAAGGGACAGCCGAACACTGAAGCTTTCTTT
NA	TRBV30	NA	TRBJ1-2	CAWSWWTNEKYGYTF	TGTGCCTGGAGTTGGTGGACAAACGAGAAGTATGGCTACACCTTC
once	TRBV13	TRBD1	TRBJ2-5	CASSIGQGPQETQYF	TGTGCCAGCAGCATTGGACAGGGCCCCCAAGAGACCCAGTACTTC
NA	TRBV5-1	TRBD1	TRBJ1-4	CASSQTGGGTNEKLFF	TGCGCCAGCAGCCAAACAGGGGGTGGAACTAATGAAAAACTGTTTTTT
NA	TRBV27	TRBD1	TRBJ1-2	CASSLGTGGHYGYTF	TGTGCCAGCAGTTTAGGGACAGGAGGACACTATGGCTACACCTTC
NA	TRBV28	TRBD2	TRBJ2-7	CASRSGGSYEQYF	TGTGCCAGCCGGTCGGGGGGCTCCTACGAGCAGTACTTC
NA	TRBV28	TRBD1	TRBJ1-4	CASSLLGQGAEKLFF	TGTGCCAGCAGTTTACTGGGACAGGGGGCTGAAAAACTGTTTTTT
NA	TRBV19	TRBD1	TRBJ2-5	CASSKTGGKGQETQYF	TGTGCCAGTAGTAAGACAGGGGGCAAAGGTCAAGAGACCCAGTACTTC
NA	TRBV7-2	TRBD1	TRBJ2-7	CASSGTGLGGQYF	TGTGCCAGCAGCGGGACAGGGCTCGGCGGGCAGTACTTC